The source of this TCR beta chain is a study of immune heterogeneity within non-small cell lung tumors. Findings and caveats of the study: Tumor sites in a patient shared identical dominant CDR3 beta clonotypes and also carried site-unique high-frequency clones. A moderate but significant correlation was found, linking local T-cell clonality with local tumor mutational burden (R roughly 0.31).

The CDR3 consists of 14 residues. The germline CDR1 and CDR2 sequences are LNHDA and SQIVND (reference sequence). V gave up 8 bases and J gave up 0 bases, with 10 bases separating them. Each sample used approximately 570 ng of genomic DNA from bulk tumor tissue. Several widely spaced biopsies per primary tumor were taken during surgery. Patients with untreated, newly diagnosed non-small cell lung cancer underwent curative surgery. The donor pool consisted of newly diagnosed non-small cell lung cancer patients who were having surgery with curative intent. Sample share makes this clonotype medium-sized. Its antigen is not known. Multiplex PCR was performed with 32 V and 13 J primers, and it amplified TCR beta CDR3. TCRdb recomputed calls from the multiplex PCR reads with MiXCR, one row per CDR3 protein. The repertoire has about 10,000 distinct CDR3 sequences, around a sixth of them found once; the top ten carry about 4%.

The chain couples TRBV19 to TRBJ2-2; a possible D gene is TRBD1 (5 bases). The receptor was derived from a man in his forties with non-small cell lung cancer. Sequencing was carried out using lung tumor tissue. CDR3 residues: CASVRTPNTGELFF. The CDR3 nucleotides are TGTGCCAGTGTGAGGACACCGAACACCGGGGAGCTGTTTTTT. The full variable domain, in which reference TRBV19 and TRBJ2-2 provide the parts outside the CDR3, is DGGITQSPKYLFRKEGQNVTLSCEQNLNHDAMYWYRQDPGQGLRLIYYSQIVNDFQKGDIAEGYSVSREKKESFPLTVTSAQKNPTAFYLCASVRTPNTGELFFGEGSRLTVL.